The next 17 T cell receptor beta chains were all read from a single sample in a study of T cell changes during pregnancy in multiple sclerosis. The assay was immunoSEQ multiplex PCR, and TCRdb's table has in-frame clones only and misses some. The data show 45,000 to 65,000 clones, approximately 94% seen once. This specimen was CD8+ T cells from peripheral blood mononuclear cells, taken in the third trimester of pregnancy. These receptors were taken from a female donor with multiple sclerosis, enrolled in a pregnancy study.

The rearrangement joins TRBV27 to TRBJ2-1, with 11 bases that match TRBD2. Germline values: CDR1 MNHEY, CDR2 SMNVEV (reference sequence). The CDR3 has 16 residues. V lost 3 bases to trimming and J lost 6 bases; unmatched junction nucleotides: 7. The CDR3 sequence is CASSFLAGGLSNEQFF. CDR3 sequence (DNA): TGTGCCAGCAGTTTTCTAGCGGGAGGTCTGAGCAATGAGCAGTTCTTC.

This clone was observed a single time. This sequence joins TRBV5-1 and TRBJ1-4, with D uncertain. CDR3 length equals 17 residues. The ends were cut back, 4 bases at V and 0 bases at J, with 16 bases in the middle. Germline V gene data show CDR1 as SGHRS and CDR2 as YFSETQ. CDR3 region: CASSPRWSDATNEKLFF. CDR3 sequence (DNA): TGCGCCAGCAGCCCCCGGTGGAGCGACGCAACTAATGAAAAACTGTTTTTT.

The chain uses TRBV27 and TRBJ2-7, with D possibly matching TRBD2 (6 bases). There are 14 residues in the CDR3. The germline gives CDR1 MNHEY, CDR2 SMNVEV (reference sequence). With 3 bases removed from V and 2 bases from J, the gap between germline ends came to 11 bases. CDR3 in DNA: TGTGCCAGCAGTTTGGCCGGGAGTACCTACGAGCAGTACTTC. This codes for CASSLAGSTYEQYF.

V is TRBV4-3 and J is TRBJ1-1; perhaps TRBD1 as D (6 bases). This CDR3 region has 14 residues. Germline V gives CDR1 LGHNA, CDR2 YSLEER. V lost 4 bases, J lost 4 bases, and 13 bases lay in between. In nucleotides, the CDR3 is TGCGCCAGCAGCCCTGAACAGGGTCGCACTGAAGCTTTCTTT. Translating it yields CASSPEQGRTEAFF.

This clone is a singleton in its sample. The V and J genes are TRBV4-3 and TRBJ1-2; no reliable D call. Germline CDR1 reads LGHNA; CDR2 reads YSLEER. Trimming cost V 1 base and J 7 bases, with 10 bases left between them. The CDR3 length is 13 residues. DNA of the CDR3: TGCGCCAGCAGCCAAGGGGCAGGATCTGGCTACACCTTC. Its translation: CASSQGAGSGYTF.

The chain links TRBV6-6 to TRBJ1-2, with TRBD1 identical over 7 bases. The CDR3 runs 14 residues. J was trimmed by 1 base and V by 5 bases; bases with no gene match: 4. Germline loops: CDR1 MNHNY, CDR2 SVGAGI (reference sequence). Here the CDR3 DNA reads TGTGCCAGCAGTACGGGGACAGATAACTATGGCTACACCTTC. Residues: CASSTGTDNYGYTF.

This chain connects TRBV6-1 to TRBJ2-7; 10 bases align to TRBD2. CDR3 length equals 15 residues. The junction had 9 bases not matched to a gene; V was cut back by 4 bases and J by 6 bases. From germline, CDR1 is MNHNS and CDR2 SASEGT. The CDR3 loop is CASSGEREGYFEQYF. The CDR3 DNA follows: TGTGCCAGCAGTGGGGAGCGGGAGGGCTACTTCGAGCAGTACTTC.

This chain joins TRBV30 and TRBJ2-1; tentatively, D is TRBD2 (5 bases). CDR1 and CDR2 from the germline V gene are GTSNPN and SVGIG (reference sequence). The CDR3 has 16 residues. Deletions cut 1 base from V and 2 bases from J, with 15 bases between. The CDR3 spells CAWSAWPGSPYNEQFF. CDR3 DNA sequence: TGTGCCTGGAGTGCATGGCCGGGGTCGCCCTACAATGAGCAGTTCTTC. The whole variable domain, remainder taken from reference TRBV30 and TRBJ2-1, is SQTIHQWPATLVQPVGSPLSLECTVEGTSNPNLYWYRQAAGRGLQLLFYSVGIGQISSEVPQNLSASRPQDRQFILSSKKLLLSDSGFYLCAWSAWPGSPYNEQFFGPGTRLTVL.

The CDR3 is CAWSGVEGLEYGYTF. The CDR3 DNA sequence: TGTGCCTGGAGTGGGGTTGAGGGTCTGGAATATGGCTACACCTTC. This chain connects TRBV30 to TRBJ1-2; D is unclear. V lost 1 base, J lost 5 bases, and 17 bases lay in between. This CDR3 comprises 15 residues. The germline V gene encodes CDR1 GTSNPN and CDR2 SVGIG (reference sequence).

The CDR3 here is CASSPGQGGSYEQYF. The DNA of the CDR3 is TGTGCCAGCAGCCCCGGACAGGGAGGTTCGTACGAGCAGTACTTC. The chain joins TRBV7-9 to TRBJ2-7; TRBD1 matches 8 bases. The trim removed 5 bases at V and 4 bases at J, leaving 10 bases unmatched. This CDR3 comprises 15 residues. CDR1 SEHNR and CDR2 FQNEAQ come from the germline V gene (reference sequence). Full variable domain (missing parts from reference TRBV7-9 and TRBJ2-7): DTGVSQNPRHKITKRGQNVTFRCDPISEHNRLYWYRQTLGQGPEFLTYFQNEAQLEKSRLLSDRFSAERPKGSFSTLEIQRTEQGDSAMYLCASSPGQGGSYEQYFGPGTRLTVT.

V gene TRBV19 combines with J gene TRBJ2-3, with 7 nucleotides matching TRBD2. V lost 2 bases to trimming and J lost 2 bases; unmatched junction nucleotides: 7. There are 16 residues in the CDR3. Germline CDR1 LNHDA, CDR2 SQIVND (reference sequence). CDR3 DNA sequence: TGTGCCAGTAGTATAATCTCTAGCGGAGACACAGATACGCAGTATTTT. It is translated as CASSIISSGDTDTQYF.

The chain is built from TRBV6-4 and TRBJ1-4; possibly TRBD1 for D (5 bases). The CDR3 spans 15 residues. CDR1 is MRHNA, CDR2 SNTAGT, per germline. V lost 5 bases, J lost 8 bases, and 18 bases lay in between. In DNA, the CDR3 is TGTGCCAGCAGTCCTAACCAGGGAGGAGGCGAAAAACTGTTTTTT. This translates into CASSPNQGGGEKLFF.

The chain is built from TRBV25-1 and TRBJ2-7; 8 bases align to TRBD2. CDR1 is MGHDK and CDR2 is SYGVNS in the germline V gene. The CDR3 has 14 residues. The junction had 9 bases not matched to a gene; V was cut back by 2 bases and J by 9 bases. The CDR3 DNA sequence: TGTGCCAGCAGTGAACCGGGAGGGCGACGGGGGCAGTACTTC. It encodes CASSEPGGRRGQYF.

The chain carries TRBV7-9 and TRBJ1-3; D uncertain. Trimming took off 8 bases at V and 4 bases at J, with 9 bases between the two ends. CDR1 and CDR2 (germline): SEHNR, FQNEAQ (reference sequence). This CDR3 is 12 amino acids long. The CDR3 region has the DNA TGTGCCAGCCGTAAATCCGGAAACACCATATATTTT. This codes for CASRKSGNTIYF.

The CDR3 reads CASSRPDSRDNEQFF. CDR3 DNA sequence: TGTGCCAGCAGCCGCCCCGACTCGCGAGACAATGAGCAGTTCTTC. The genes are TRBV7-6 and TRBJ2-1; no reliable D call. V lost 5 bases and J 5 bases, leaving 16 bases between the germline ends. Germline assignment: CDR1 SGHVS and CDR2 FNYEAQ. The CDR3 loop spans 15 amino acids.

This chain uses TRBV2 with TRBJ1-1; a weak D match, TRBD1 (5 bases). The germline CDR1 and CDR2 sequences are SNHLY and FYNNEI. The germline V and J ends were trimmed by 6 bases and 0 bases, with 20 bases remaining between them. This CDR3 is built from 17 residues. CDR3 DNA sequence: TGTGCCAGCAGGCCCGGACACCTTACCGCCTTGAACACTGAAGCTTTCTTT. Encoded protein: CASRPGHLTALNTEAFF.

The J gene is TRBJ2-5, the V gene TRBV30; D might be TRBD1 (6 bases). Germline CDR1 reads GTSNPN; CDR2 reads SVGIG (reference sequence). V was trimmed by 2 bases and J by 1 base, leaving 11 bases between them. The CDR3 totals 14 residues. Written as DNA, the CDR3 is TGTGCCTGGAGTCTGGGGGCCCCCCAAGAGACCCAGTACTTC. This encodes CAWSLGAPQETQYF.